This T cell receptor (beta chain) was sequenced during a study of T cells after yellow fever vaccination. Universal primer sites and UMIs were introduced during 5'RACE template-switching synthesis of TCR cDNA. TCRdb re-called the 5' RACE reads through MiXCR, storing one row per CDR3 protein. The table lists about 130,000 distinct CDR3 sequences, 5% to 8% of them singletons. This clonotype was observed many times. V was clipped by 8 bases and J by 7 bases, with 17 bases between them. The CDR3 is 14 amino acids. The specimen was CD4+ T cells sorted from PBMCs, collected 10 days after the yellow fever booster vaccination. The clonotype comes from a man aged 25 to 45 who received the YFV17D yellow fever vaccine. The chain uses TRBV12-3 or TRBV12-4 and TRBJ1-4, with D possibly being TRBD1 (6 bases). CDR3 protein: CASSLSGGVEKLFF. For the CDR3, the DNA is TGTGCCAGCTCCCTCTCCGGGGGCGTTGAAAAACTGTTTTTT.